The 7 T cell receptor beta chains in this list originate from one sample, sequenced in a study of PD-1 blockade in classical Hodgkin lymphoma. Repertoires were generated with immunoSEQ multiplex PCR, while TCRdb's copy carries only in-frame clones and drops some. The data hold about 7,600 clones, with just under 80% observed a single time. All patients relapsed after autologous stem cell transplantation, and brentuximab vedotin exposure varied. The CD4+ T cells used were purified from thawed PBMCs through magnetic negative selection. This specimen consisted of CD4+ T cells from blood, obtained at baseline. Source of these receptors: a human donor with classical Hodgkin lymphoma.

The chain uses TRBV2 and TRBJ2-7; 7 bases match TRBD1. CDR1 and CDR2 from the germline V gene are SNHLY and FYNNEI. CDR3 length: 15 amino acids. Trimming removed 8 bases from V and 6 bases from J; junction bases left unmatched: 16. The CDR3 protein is CASCSRQGGFSEQYV. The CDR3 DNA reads TGTGCCAGCTGTAGCCGACAGGGTGGTTTTTCCGAGCAGTACGTC.

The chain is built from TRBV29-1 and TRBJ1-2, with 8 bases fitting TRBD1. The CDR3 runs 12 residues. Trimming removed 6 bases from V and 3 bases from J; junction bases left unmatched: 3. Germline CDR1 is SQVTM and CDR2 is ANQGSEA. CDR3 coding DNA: TGCAGCGTCGACAGGGGCGACTATGGCTACACCTTC. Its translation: CSVDRGDYGYTF.

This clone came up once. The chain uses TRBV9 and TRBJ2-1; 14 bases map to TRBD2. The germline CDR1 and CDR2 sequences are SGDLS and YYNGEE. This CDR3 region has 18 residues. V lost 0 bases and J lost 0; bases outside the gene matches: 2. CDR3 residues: CASSVVGTSGSSYNEQFF. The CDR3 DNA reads TGTGCCAGCAGCGTAGTCGGGACTAGCGGGAGCTCCTACAATGAGCAGTTCTTC.

CDR3 DNA: TGTGCCAGCAGTCCAGGACTAGCGACTACCGGGGAGCTGTTTTTT. Protein sequence: CASSPGLATTGELFF. This chain connects TRBV11-2 to TRBJ2-2; 9 bases agree with TRBD2. Germline CDR1 is SGHAT and CDR2 is FQNNGV. V was clipped by 6 bases and J by 5 bases; unmatched bases: 7. The CDR3 length is 15 residues.

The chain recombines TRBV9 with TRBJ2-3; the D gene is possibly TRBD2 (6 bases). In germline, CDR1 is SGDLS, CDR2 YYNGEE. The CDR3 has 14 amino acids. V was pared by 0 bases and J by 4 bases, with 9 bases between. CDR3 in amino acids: CASSVAAGSDTQYF. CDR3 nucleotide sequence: TGTGCCAGCAGCGTAGCGGCGGGATCAGATACGCAGTATTTT. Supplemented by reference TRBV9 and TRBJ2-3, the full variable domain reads DSGVTQTPKHLITATGQRVTLRCSPRSGDLSVYWYQQSLDQGLQFLIQYYNGEERAKGNILERFSAQQFPDLHSELNLSSLELGDSALYFCASSVAAGSDTQYFGPGTRLTVL.

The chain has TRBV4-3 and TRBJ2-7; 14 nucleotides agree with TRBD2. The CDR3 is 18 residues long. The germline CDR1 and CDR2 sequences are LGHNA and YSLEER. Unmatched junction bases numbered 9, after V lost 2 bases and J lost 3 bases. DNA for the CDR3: TGCGCCAGCAGCCAAACTGGGACTAGCGGGAGCAAGATCTACGAGCAGTACTTC. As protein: CASSQTGTSGSKIYEQYF.

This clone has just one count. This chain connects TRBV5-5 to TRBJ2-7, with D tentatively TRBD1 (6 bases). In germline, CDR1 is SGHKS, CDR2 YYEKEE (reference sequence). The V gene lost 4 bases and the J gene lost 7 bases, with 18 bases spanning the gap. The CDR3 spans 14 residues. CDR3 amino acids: CASSRDTGMGEQYV. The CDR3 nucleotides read TGTGCCAGCAGCCGGGACACAGGGATGGGGGAGCAGTACGTC.